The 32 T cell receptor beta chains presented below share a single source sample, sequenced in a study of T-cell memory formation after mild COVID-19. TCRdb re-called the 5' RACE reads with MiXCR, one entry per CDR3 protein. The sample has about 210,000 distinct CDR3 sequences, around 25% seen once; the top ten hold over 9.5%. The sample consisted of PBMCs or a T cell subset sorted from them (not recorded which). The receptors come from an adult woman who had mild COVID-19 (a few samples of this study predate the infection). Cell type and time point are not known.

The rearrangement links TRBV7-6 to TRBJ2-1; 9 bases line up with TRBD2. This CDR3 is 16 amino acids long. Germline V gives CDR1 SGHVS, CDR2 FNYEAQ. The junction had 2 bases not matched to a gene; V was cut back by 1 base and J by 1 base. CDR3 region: CASSLEAGGSYNEQFF. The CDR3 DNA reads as TGTGCCAGCAGCTTAGAAGCGGGAGGATCCTACAATGAGCAGTTCTTC.

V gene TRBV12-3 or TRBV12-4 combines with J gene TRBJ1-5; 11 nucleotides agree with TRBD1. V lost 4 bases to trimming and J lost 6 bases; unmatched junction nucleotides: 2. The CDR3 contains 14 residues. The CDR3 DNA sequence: TGTGCCAGCAGTTACGGGACAGGGGGTCAGCCCCAGCATTTT. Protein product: CASSYGTGGQPQHF.

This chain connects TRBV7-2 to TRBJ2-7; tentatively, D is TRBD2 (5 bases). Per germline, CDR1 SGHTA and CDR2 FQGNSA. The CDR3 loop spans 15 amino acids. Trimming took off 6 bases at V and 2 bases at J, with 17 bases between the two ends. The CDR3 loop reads CASRPAGGRTYEQYF. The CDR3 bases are TGTGCCAGCAGACCAGCTGGAGGCCGCACCTACGAGCAGTACTTC.

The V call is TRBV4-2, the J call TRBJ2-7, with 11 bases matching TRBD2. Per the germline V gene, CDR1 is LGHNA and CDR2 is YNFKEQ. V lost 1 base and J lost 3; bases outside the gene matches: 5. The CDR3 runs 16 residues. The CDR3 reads CASSQVATSGNYEQYF. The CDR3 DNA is TGTGCCAGCAGCCAAGTAGCGACTAGCGGGAACTACGAGCAGTACTTC.

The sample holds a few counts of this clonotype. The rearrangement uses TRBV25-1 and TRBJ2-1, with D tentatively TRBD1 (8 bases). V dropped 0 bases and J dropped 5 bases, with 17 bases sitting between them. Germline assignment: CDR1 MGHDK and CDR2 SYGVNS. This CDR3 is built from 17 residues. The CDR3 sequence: CASSEYGNRGRDNEQFF. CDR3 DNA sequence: TGTGCCAGCAGTGAATATGGAAACAGGGGGAGGGACAATGAGCAGTTCTTC.

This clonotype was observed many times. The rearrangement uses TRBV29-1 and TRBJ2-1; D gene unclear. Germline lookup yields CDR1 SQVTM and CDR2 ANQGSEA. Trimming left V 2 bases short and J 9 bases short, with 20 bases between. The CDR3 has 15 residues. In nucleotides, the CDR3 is TGCAGCGTTGAATCCCCCCGCGCCCGCACGGGTGAGCAGTTCTTC. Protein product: CSVESPRARTGEQFF.

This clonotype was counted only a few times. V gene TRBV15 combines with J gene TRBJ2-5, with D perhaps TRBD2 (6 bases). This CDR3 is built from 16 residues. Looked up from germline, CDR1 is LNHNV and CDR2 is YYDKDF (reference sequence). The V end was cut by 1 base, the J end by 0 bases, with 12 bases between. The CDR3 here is CATSRGVGGHQETQYF. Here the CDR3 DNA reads TGTGCCACCAGCAGAGGGGTCGGGGGACACCAAGAGACCCAGTACTTC.

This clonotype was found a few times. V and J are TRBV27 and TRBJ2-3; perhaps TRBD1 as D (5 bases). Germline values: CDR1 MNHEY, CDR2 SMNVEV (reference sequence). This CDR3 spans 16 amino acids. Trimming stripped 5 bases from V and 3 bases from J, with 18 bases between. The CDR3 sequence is CASSPFLGARTDTQYF. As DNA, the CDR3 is TGTGCCAGCAGTCCCTTCCTAGGGGCCCGAACAGATACGCAGTATTTT.

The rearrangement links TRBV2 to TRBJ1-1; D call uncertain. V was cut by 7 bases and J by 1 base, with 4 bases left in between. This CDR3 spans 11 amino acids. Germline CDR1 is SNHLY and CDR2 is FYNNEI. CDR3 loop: CASMRNTEAFF. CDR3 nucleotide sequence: TGTGCCAGCATGAGGAACACTGAAGCTTTCTTT.

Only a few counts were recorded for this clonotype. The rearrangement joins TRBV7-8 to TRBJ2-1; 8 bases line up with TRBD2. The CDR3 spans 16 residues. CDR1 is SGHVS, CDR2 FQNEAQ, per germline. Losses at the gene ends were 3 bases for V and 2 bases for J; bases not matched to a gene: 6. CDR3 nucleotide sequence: TGTGCCAGCAGCTTTCGACTAGCGAAAACCTACAATGAGCAGTTCTTC. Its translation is CASSFRLAKTYNEQFF.

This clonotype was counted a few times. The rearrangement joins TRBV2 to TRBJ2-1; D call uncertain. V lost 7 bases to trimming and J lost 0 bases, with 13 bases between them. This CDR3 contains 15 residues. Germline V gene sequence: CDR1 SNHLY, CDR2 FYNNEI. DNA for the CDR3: TGTGCCAGCACCTCATACGGCGGCTCCTACAATGAGCAGTTCTTC. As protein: CASTSYGGSYNEQFF.

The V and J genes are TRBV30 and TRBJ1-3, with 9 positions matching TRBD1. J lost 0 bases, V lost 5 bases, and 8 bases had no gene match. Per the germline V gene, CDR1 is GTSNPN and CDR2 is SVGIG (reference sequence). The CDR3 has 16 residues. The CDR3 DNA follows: TGTGCCTGGGCCCGGACAGGGGCGAGCTCTGGAAACACCATATATTTT. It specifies CAWARTGASSGNTIYF.

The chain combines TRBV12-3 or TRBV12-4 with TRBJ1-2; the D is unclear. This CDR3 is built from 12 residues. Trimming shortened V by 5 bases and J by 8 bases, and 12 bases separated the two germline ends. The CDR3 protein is CASSQYVLGYTF. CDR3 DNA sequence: TGTGCCAGCAGTCAGTATGTCTTGGGCTACACCTTC.

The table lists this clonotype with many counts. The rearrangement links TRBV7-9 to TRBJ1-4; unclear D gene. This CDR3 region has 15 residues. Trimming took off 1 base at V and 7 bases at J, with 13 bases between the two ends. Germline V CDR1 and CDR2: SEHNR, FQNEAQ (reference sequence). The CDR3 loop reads CASSLGDLSGEKLFF. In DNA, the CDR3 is TGTGCCAGCAGCTTAGGCGATCTGAGTGGTGAAAAACTGTTTTTT.

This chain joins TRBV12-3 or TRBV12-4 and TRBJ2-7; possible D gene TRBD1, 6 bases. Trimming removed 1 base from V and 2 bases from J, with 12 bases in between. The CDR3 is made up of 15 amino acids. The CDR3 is CASSLGRGGPYEQYF. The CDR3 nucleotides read TGTGCCAGCAGTTTAGGCAGGGGCGGCCCCTACGAGCAGTACTTC.

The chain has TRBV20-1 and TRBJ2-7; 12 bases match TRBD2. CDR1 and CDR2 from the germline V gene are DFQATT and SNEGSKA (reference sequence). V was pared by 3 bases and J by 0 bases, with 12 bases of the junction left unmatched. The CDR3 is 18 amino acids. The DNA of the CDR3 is TGCAGTGCTAGCCTAAACGGACTAGCGGGAAAATCCTCCTACGAGCAGTACTTC. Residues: CSASLNGLAGKSSYEQYF.

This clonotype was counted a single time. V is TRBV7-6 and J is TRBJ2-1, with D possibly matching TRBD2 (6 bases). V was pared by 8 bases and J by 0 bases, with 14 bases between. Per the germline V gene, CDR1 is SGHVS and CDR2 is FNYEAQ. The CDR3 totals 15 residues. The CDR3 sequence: CASGPSAGSYNEQFF. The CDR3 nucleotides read TGTGCCAGCGGGCCTAGCGCTGGCTCCTACAATGAGCAGTTCTTC.

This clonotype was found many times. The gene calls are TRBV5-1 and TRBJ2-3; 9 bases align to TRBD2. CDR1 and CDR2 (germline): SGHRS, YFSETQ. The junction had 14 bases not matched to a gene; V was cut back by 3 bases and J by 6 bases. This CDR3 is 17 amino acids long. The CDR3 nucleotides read TGCGCCAGCAGCTCCCGCCCTGGCGGGGGGGCCGCGGATACGCAGTATTTT. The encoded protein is CASSSRPGGGAADTQYF. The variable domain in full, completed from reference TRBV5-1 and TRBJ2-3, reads KAGVTQTPRYLIKTRGQQVTLSCSPISGHRSVSWYQQTPGQGLQFLFEYFSETQRNKGNFPGRFSGRQFSNSRSEMNVSTLELGDSALYLCASSSRPGGGAADTQYFGPGTRLTVL.

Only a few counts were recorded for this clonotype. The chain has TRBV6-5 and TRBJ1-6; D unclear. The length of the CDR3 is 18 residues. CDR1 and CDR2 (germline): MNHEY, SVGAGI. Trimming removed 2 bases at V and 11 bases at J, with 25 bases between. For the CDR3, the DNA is TGTGCCAGCAGTTACGGGCTTGAAAGTGTCCCTAATTCCCCACCCCTCCACTTT. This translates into CASSYGLESVPNSPPLHF.

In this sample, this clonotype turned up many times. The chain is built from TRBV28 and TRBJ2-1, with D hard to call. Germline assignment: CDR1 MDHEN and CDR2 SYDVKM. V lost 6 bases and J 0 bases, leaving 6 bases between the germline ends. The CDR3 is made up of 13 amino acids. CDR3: CASSGNSYNEQFF. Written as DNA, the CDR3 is TGTGCCAGCAGCGGAAACTCCTACAATGAGCAGTTCTTC.

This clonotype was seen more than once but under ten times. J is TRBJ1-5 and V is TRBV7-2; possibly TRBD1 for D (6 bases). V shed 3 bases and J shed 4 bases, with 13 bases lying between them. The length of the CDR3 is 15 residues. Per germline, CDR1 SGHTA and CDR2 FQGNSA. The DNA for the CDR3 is TGTGCCAGCAGCTTTGGTCCAGGGGTAAATCAGCCCCAGCATTTT. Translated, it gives CASSFGPGVNQPQHF.

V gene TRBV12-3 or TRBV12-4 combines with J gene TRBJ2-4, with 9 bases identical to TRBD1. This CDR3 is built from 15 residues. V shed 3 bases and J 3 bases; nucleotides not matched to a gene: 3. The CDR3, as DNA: TGTGCCAGCAGTTTGTTGGGACAGGGCAAAAACATTCAGTACTTC. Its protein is CASSLLGQGKNIQYF.

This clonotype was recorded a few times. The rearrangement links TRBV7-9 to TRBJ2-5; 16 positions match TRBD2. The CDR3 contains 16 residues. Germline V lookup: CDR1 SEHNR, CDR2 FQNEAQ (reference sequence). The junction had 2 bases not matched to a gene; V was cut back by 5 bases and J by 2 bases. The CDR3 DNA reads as TGTGCCAGCAGCGGGGGACTAGCGGGAGGGCAAGAGACCCAGTACTTC. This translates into CASSGGLAGGQETQYF.

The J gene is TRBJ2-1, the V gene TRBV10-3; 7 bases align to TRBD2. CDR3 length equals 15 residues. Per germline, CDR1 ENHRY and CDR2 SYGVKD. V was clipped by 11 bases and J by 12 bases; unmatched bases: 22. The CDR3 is CAARPETSMVDGQFF. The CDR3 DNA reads TGTGCCGCACGACCCGAGACTAGCATGGTAGATGGGCAGTTCTTC.

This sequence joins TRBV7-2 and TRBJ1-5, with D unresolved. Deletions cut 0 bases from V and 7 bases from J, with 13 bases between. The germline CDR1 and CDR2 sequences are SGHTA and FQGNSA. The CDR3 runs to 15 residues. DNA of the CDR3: TGTGCCAGCAGCTTAGCCGTCCGTCTCGACCAGCCCCAGCATTTT. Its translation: CASSLAVRLDQPQHF.

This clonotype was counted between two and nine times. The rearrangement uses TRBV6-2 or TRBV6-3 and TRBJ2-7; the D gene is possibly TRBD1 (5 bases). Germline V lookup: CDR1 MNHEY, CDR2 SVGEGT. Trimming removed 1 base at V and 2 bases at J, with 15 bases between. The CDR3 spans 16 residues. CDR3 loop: CASSYFRDHLTYEQYF. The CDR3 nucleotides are TGTGCCAGCAGTTACTTCAGGGATCACCTCACCTACGAGCAGTACTTC.

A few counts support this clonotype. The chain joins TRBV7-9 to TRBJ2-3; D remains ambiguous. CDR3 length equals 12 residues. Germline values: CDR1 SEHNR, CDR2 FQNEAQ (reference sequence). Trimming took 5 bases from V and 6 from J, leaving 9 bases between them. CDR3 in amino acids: CASSGLWDTQYF. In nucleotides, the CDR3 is TGTGCCAGCAGCGGCCTGTGGGATACGCAGTATTTT.

CDR3 loop: CAWSRDRGQYEQYF. For the CDR3, the DNA is TGTGCCTGGAGTAGGGACAGGGGGCAGTACGAGCAGTACTTC. The chain is built from TRBV30 and TRBJ2-7, with 12 bases fitting TRBD1. Looked up from germline, CDR1 is GTSNPN and CDR2 is SVGIG (reference sequence). With V trimmed by 2 bases and J by 4 bases, 3 bases remained unmatched. The CDR3 loop spans 14 amino acids.

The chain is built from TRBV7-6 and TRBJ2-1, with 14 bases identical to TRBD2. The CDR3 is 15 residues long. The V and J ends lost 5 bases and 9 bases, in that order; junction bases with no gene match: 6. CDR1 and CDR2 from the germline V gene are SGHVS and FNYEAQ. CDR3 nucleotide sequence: TGTGCCAGCAGCCACGGACTAGCGGGGGGAATTGAGCAGTTCTTC. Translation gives CASSHGLAGGIEQFF.

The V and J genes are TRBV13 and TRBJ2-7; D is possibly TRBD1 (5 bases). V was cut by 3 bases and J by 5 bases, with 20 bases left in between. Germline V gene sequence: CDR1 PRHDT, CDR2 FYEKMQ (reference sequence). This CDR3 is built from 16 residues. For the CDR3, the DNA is TGTGCCAGCAGCTTTTCCCCGGACACCTGGATGCACGAGCAGTACTTC. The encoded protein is CASSFSPDTWMHEQYF.

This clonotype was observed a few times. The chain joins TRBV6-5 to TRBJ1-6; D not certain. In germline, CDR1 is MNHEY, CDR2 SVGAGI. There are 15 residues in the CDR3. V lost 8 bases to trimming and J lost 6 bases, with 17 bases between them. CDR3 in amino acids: CASGFQGRTNSPLHF. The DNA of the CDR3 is TGTGCCAGCGGGTTCCAAGGGAGGACTAATTCACCCCTCCACTTT.

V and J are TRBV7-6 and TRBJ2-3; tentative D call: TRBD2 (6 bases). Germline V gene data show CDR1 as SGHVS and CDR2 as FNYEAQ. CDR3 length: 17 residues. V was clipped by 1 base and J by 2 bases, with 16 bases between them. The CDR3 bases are TGTGCCAGCAGCTTAGTGCGGATGCGGGGAGTCACAGATACGCAGTATTTT. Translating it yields CASSLVRMRGVTDTQYF.